Below are 24 T cell receptor beta chains sequenced from a single sample in a study of cytotoxic CD8 clonotypes in ibrutinib-treated CLL. Data came from immunoSEQ multiplex PCR; TCRdb stores just in-frame clones and leaves some out. The sample carries tens of thousands of clones, roughly three quarters recorded once. Sequences were derived from PBMCs, sampled before ibrutinib treatment. The source is a human donor with chronic lymphocytic leukemia.

The rearrangement links TRBV7-9 to TRBJ1-2; 8 bases align to TRBD1. Unmatched junction bases numbered 3, after V lost 5 bases and J lost 7 bases. The CDR3 extends over 12 amino acids. Germline V CDR1 and CDR2: SEHNR, FQNEAQ (reference sequence). CDR3 in amino acids: CASSVGQGGYTF. CDR3 nucleotides: TGTGCCAGCAGCGTCGGACAGGGTGGCTACACCTTC.

In this sample, this clone turned up once. The rearrangement uses TRBV28 and TRBJ1-2, with D possibly being TRBD1 (6 bases). CDR1 MDHEN and CDR2 SYDVKM come from the germline V gene. Trimming took off 4 bases at V and 5 bases at J, with 8 bases between the two ends. This CDR3 region has 12 residues. The DNA of the CDR3 is TGTGCCAGCAGTTCAGGACAGTATGGCTACACCTTC. Translation: CASSSGQYGYTF.

The genes are TRBV7-9 and TRBJ2-7; 7 bases fit TRBD2. The ends lost 0 bases at V and 0 bases at J; junction bases unmatched: 11. This CDR3 has 18 amino acids. Looked up from germline, CDR1 is SEHNR and CDR2 is FQNEAQ (reference sequence). The CDR3 spells CASSLAYITQRGSYEQYF. The CDR3 DNA is TGTGCCAGCAGCTTAGCGTATATTACCCAGCGGGGCTCCTACGAGCAGTACTTC. Supplemented by reference TRBV7-9 and TRBJ2-7, the full variable domain reads DTGVSQNPRHKITKRGQNVTFRCDPISEHNRLYWYRQTLGQGPEFLTYFQNEAQLEKSRLLSDRFSAERPKGSFSTLEIQRTEQGDSAMYLCASSLAYITQRGSYEQYFGPGTRLTVT.

The V gene is TRBV6-5, the J gene TRBJ1-1, with D tentatively TRBD1 (6 bases). V dropped 11 bases and J dropped 0 bases, with 10 bases sitting between them. The CDR3 has 12 residues. Germline V gene sequence: CDR1 MNHEY, CDR2 SVGAGI. CDR3 DNA: TGTGCCTGCCAGGGGATGAACACTGAAGCTTTCTTT. The encoded protein is CACQGMNTEAFF.

V and J are TRBV19 and TRBJ2-5; D not certain. Per germline, CDR1 LNHDA and CDR2 SQIVND (reference sequence). The V end lost 4 bases, the J end lost 2 bases, and 5 bases lay between the germline ends. The CDR3 is 12 residues long. The CDR3 protein is CASSTRQETQYF. DNA of the CDR3: TGTGCCAGTAGTACGAGGCAAGAGACCCAGTACTTC.

This clone was detected only once. The chain employs TRBV28 and TRBJ2-2; D may correspond to TRBD1 or TRBD2 (6 bases each). This CDR3 spans 14 amino acids. Trimming pared 3 bases from V and 6 bases from J, leaving 11 bases between. Germline V gives CDR1 MDHEN, CDR2 SYDVKM. The CDR3 loop reads CASSLGGLSGELFF. The DNA of the CDR3 is TGTGCCAGCAGTTTGGGGGGCCTCTCCGGGGAGCTGTTTTTT. The variable domain in full, with the rest retrieved from reference TRBV28 and TRBJ2-2, is DVKVTQSSRYLVKRTGEKVFLECVQDMDHENMFWYRQDPGLGLRLIYFSYDVKMKEKGDIPEGYSVSREKKERFSLILESASTNQTSMYLCASSLGGLSGELFFGEGSRLTVL.

The CDR3 reads CASSLTRGGSGYTF. The CDR3 DNA sequence: TGCGCCAGCAGCTTGACCAGGGGCGGGAGTGGCTACACCTTC. The chain employs TRBV5-1 and TRBJ1-2, with D tentatively TRBD1 (6 bases). This CDR3 contains 14 residues. Germline CDR1 reads SGHRS; CDR2 reads YFSETQ. Trimming left V 1 base short and J 7 bases short, with 14 bases between.

This chain connects TRBV4-1 to TRBJ1-5; D unclear. V was cut by 0 bases and J by 5 bases, with 5 bases left in between. Germline V gives CDR1 MGHRA, CDR2 YSYEKL. The CDR3 spans 13 residues. CDR3 in amino acids: CASSQDLHQPQHF. Written as DNA, the CDR3 is TGCGCCAGCAGCCAAGACCTTCATCAGCCCCAGCATTTT.

The rearrangement uses TRBV9 and TRBJ1-3; D uncertain. Between the trimmed V and J ends, which lost 2 bases and 0 bases, there was a span of 18 bases. Germline V gene data show CDR1 as SGDLS and CDR2 as YYNGEE. The CDR3 sequence is 18 residues long. The CDR3 nucleotides read TGTGCCAGCAGCGTGCTCGCGGCACCTTCGATCTCTGGAAACACCATATATTTT. It yields the protein CASSVLAAPSISGNTIYF. The entire variable domain, with the rest obtained from reference TRBV9 and TRBJ1-3, is as follows: DSGVTQTPKHLITATGQRVTLRCSPRSGDLSVYWYQQSLDQGLQFLIQYYNGEERAKGNILERFSAQQFPDLHSELNLSSLELGDSALYFCASSVLAAPSISGNTIYFGEGSWLTVV.

The chain joins TRBV29-1 to TRBJ2-6; D perhaps matches TRBD2 (5 bases). This CDR3 is built from 13 residues. CDR1 and CDR2 (germline): SQVTM, ANQGSEA. The ends were cut back, 4 bases at V and 2 bases at J, with 6 bases in the middle. The CDR3 sequence is CSVGGTGANVLTF. The CDR3 region has the DNA TGCAGCGTTGGAGGGACTGGGGCCAACGTCCTGACTTTC.

This clone was counted a single time. The chain joins TRBV2 to TRBJ1-2; perhaps TRBD1 as D (5 bases). Trimming removed 6 bases from V and 4 bases from J, with 21 bases in between. This CDR3 region has 16 residues. Germline CDR1 and CDR2: SNHLY and FYNNEI. The DNA for the CDR3 is TGTGCCAGCAGCCGTGGGTTGGGAGGGACGGCCTATGGCTACACCTTC. This sequence encodes CASSRGLGGTAYGYTF.

V gene TRBV28 combines with J gene TRBJ1-5; D call uncertain. Per the germline V gene, CDR1 is MDHEN and CDR2 is SYDVKM. This CDR3 spans 14 amino acids. V lost 6 bases and J lost 1, with 10 bases in between. In nucleotides, the CDR3 is TGTGCCAGCAGAAGAGGAGGGAGCAATCAGCCCCAGCATTTT. Its translation: CASRRGGSNQPQHF.

V and J are TRBV7-6 and TRBJ1-5; D is perhaps TRBD1 (5 bases). The V gene lost 5 bases and the J gene lost 0 bases, with 11 bases spanning the gap. Germline loops: CDR1 SGHVS, CDR2 FNYEAQ. CDR3 length: 15 amino acids. The CDR3: CASSPGPYSNQPQHF. CDR3 nucleotide sequence: TGTGCCAGCAGCCCGGGACCCTATAGCAATCAGCCCCAGCATTTT.

The V and J genes are TRBV18 and TRBJ2-1; D is possibly TRBD1 or TRBD2 (5 bases each). V lost 6 bases, J lost 6 bases, and 18 bases lay in between. The germline V gene encodes CDR1 KGHSH and CDR2 LQKENI. CDR3 size: 15 residues. CDR3 nucleotide sequence: TGTGCCAGCTCCCTACCGGGAAATCAGGGCAATGAGCAGTTCTTC. Encoded protein: CASSLPGNQGNEQFF.

The CDR3 DNA is TGTGCCAGCAGTTACCCGTTACATACAGGGGCCTTCTCCTACGAGCAGTACTTC. The encoded protein is CASSYPLHTGAFSYEQYF. This chain connects TRBV28 to TRBJ2-7, with TRBD1 identical over 7 bases. Germline V gene sequence: CDR1 MDHEN, CDR2 SYDVKM. V dropped 4 bases and J dropped 0; count of bases not matched to a gene: 15. The CDR3 spans 18 residues. Full variable domain (remainder filled in from reference TRBV28 and TRBJ2-7): DVKVTQSSRYLVKRTGEKVFLECVQDMDHENMFWYRQDPGLGLRLIYFSYDVKMKEKGDIPEGYSVSREKKERFSLILESASTNQTSMYLCASSYPLHTGAFSYEQYFGPGTRLTVT.

V usage is TRBV19 and J usage is TRBJ1-2, with no clear D. There are 13 residues in the CDR3. Trimming removed 6 bases at V and 3 bases at J, with 11 bases between. Germline CDR1 is LNHDA and CDR2 is SQIVND (reference sequence). CDR3 sequence reads: CASSLSLHYGYTF. Here the CDR3 DNA reads TGTGCCAGTAGCCTCAGTCTGCACTATGGCTACACCTTC.

V usage is TRBV6-5 and J usage is TRBJ2-3, with TRBD1 identical over 9 bases. The V gene's germline CDR1 is MNHEY and CDR2 SVGAGI. J was trimmed by 3 bases and V by 6 bases; bases with no gene match: 7. The CDR3 runs to 15 residues. In nucleotides, the CDR3 is TGTGCCAGCAGAGCCGGGACAGGGAGGACAGATACGCAGTATTTT. This codes for CASRAGTGRTDTQYF.

This chain connects TRBV10-3 to TRBJ1-2; perhaps TRBD1 as D (6 bases). The CDR3 covers 13 residues. Per germline, CDR1 ENHRY and CDR2 SYGVKD. Trimming cost V 6 bases and J 2 bases, with 10 bases left between them. CDR3 nucleotide sequence: TGTGCCATCAGGGACAGTAGGAACTATGGCTACACCTTC. Residues: CAIRDSRNYGYTF.

This clone was detected once. The V call is TRBV7-6, the J call TRBJ2-7; possibly TRBD1 for D (5 bases). The V and J ends lost 2 bases and 2 bases respectively, with 13 bases between them. The CDR3 loop spans 15 amino acids. The germline CDR1 and CDR2 sequences are SGHVS and FNYEAQ. The CDR3 sequence: CASSLSQGHTYEQYF. The CDR3 bases are TGTGCCAGCAGCTTAAGCCAGGGCCATACCTACGAGCAGTACTTC.

V usage is TRBV5-1 and J usage is TRBJ1-4; tentative D call: TRBD1 (6 bases). The CDR3 loop spans 14 amino acids. CDR1 SGHRS and CDR2 YFSETQ come from the germline V gene. Trimming left V 5 bases short and J 5 bases short, with 13 bases between. The CDR3 coding sequence is TGCGCCAGCAGTCCGGACAGCACCAATGAAAAACTGTTTTTT. It is translated as CASSPDSTNEKLFF. The whole variable domain, remainder taken from reference TRBV5-1 and TRBJ1-4, is KAGVTQTPRYLIKTRGQQVTLSCSPISGHRSVSWYQQTPGQGLQFLFEYFSETQRNKGNFPGRFSGRQFSNSRSEMNVSTLELGDSALYLCASSPDSTNEKLFFGSGTQLSVL.

The chain uses TRBV7-9 and TRBJ2-5, with 8 bases aligning to TRBD2. V gave up 0 bases and J gave up 8 bases; unmatched junction bases: 5. Germline loops: CDR1 SEHNR, CDR2 FQNEAQ (reference sequence). The CDR3 is 14 residues long. The CDR3 sequence: CASSLASGGATQYF. For the CDR3, the DNA is TGTGCCAGCAGCTTAGCTTCCGGGGGGGCCACCCAGTACTTC.

The CDR3 nucleotides read TGTGCCTGGAGCAACCTCTACGAGCAGTACTTC. It encodes CAWSNLYEQYF. This chain connects TRBV30 to TRBJ2-7; D unclear. The V gene lost 3 bases and the J gene lost 3 bases, with 6 bases spanning the gap. The CDR3 has 11 amino acids. From germline, CDR1 is GTSNPN and CDR2 SVGIG (reference sequence).

The chain links TRBV28 to TRBJ2-5, with no clear D. V lost 4 bases and J lost 8, with 11 bases in between. Germline lookup yields CDR1 MDHEN and CDR2 SYDVKM. The CDR3 loop spans 12 amino acids. CDR3 in DNA: TGTGCCAGCAGTTCCTTAGCAGGAACCCAGTACTTC. Translation gives CASSSLAGTQYF.

By share, this clone counts as medium-sized. This rearrangement joins TRBV7-9 to TRBJ1-5, with TRBD1 as a possible D gene (6 bases). CDR1 SEHNR and CDR2 FQNEAQ come from the germline V gene (reference sequence). CDR3 length: 14 residues. Trimming pared 5 bases from V and 6 bases from J, leaving 14 bases between. The CDR3 sequence is CASSPGGSIQPQHF. The CDR3 nucleotides are TGTGCCAGCAGCCCGGGGGGCTCGATTCAGCCCCAGCATTTT.